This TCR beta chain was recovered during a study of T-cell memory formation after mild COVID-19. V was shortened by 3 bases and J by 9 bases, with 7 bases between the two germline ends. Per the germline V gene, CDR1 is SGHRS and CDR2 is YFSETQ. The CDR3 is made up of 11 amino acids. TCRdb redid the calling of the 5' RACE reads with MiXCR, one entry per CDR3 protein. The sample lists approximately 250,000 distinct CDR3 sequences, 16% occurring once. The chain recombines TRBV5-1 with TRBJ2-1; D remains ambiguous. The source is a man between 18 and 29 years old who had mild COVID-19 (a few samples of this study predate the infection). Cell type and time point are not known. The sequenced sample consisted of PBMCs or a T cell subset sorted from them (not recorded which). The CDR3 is CASSSPAEQFF. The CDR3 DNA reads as TGCGCCAGCAGCTCCCCGGCTGAGCAGTTCTTC.